The entry below gives a single T cell receptor (beta chain) sequence along with its context. After removal of 4 bases from V and 2 bases from J, the junction contained 8 bases not matched to a gene. This CDR3 spans 16 amino acids. Germline-derived CDR1 and CDR2 are LNHDA and SQIVND (reference sequence). This sample was included in a study of blood T cell repertoires in COVID-19. Repertoires were generated with immunoSEQ multiplex PCR, while TCRdb's copy carries only in-frame clones and drops some. The table shows approximately 330,000 clones, with approximately 83% occurring only once. The chain carries TRBV19 and TRBJ2-1, with 7 bases lining up with TRBD2. The material sequenced was PBMCs or T cells enriched from blood (not recorded which). The sequence was collected from a woman in her forties with acute COVID-19. Here the CDR3 DNA reads TGTGCCAGTAGTAACACACCGGGACTAACCTACAATGAGCAGTTCTTC. It specifies CASSNTPGLTYNEQFF.